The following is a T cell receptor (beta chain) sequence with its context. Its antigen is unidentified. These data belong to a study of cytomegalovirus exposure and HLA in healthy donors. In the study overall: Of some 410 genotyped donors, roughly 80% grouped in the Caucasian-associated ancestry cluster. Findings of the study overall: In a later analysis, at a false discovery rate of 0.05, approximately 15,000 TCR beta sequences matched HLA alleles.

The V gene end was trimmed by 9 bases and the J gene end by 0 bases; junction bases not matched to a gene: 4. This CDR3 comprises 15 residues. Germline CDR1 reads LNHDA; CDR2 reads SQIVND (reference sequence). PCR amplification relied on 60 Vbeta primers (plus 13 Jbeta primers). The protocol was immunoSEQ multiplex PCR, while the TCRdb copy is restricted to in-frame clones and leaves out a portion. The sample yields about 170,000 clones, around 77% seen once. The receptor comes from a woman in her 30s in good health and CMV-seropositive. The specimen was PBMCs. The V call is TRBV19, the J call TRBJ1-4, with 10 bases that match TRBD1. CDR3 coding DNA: TGTGCCAGCCGGGACAGGGGCCCAACTAATGAAAAACTGTTTTTT. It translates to CASRDRGPTNEKLFF.